This T cell receptor beta chain came from a study of blood T cell repertoires in COVID-19. Background on the study: Samples came from the United States, Italy and Spain, spanning acute and convalescent COVID-19. Sample material is recorded as cDNA or gDNA derived from T cells, B-cell-depleted T cells, or PBMCs.

This clone was counted a single time. Methods used by the authors: How many nucleated cells were present was estimated from reference gene primer amplification. Only in-frame clones appear in the TCRdb table, and some are missing; sequencing was by immunoSEQ multiplex PCR. The DNA gave D and trimming, while V, J and clone size come from that table. The data hold some 150,000 clones, with approximately 90% observed a single time. This CDR3 has 12 amino acids. V lost 7 bases, J lost 5 bases, and 9 bases lay in between. In germline, CDR1 is LNHDA, CDR2 SQIVND (reference sequence). Material for sequencing was peripheral blood. This chain uses TRBV19 with TRBJ1-3; unclear D gene. The clonotype originates from a woman aged 50 to 60 with acute or convalescent COVID-19. CDR3 DNA: TGTGCCAGTAAGGAGGGAAGAAACACCATATATTTT. Its protein is CASKEGRNTIYF.